This T cell receptor beta chain originates from a study of beta chain features in type 1 diabetes. In this sample, this clone turned up a few times. Its matching antigen is unknown. Other DNA sequences from this sample encode an identical CDR3 as well. Study-level results: TCRB CDR3s were moderately but significantly shorter in Type 1 diabetes patients in all four CD4+ subsets. The cDNA sequencing approach could over-represent high-TCR-expressing cells. Researchers caution that PCR might favor shorter templates, equally among patients and controls. Fewer junction insertions and more nucleotide deletions appeared in type 1 diabetes patients.

Investigators reverse transcribed all isolated RNA, so they sequenced expressed TCRB transcripts. For naive, central memory and regulatory T cell samples, reads averaged around 3.5 million. Here immunoSEQ multiplex PCR was the method, and the copy in TCRdb shows in-frame clones only, minus some. This repertoire shows 500,000 to 850,000 clones, more than 13% found once; its top ten account for approximately 0.042%. V dropped 2 bases and J dropped 4 bases, with 9 bases sitting between them. Germline V lookup: CDR1 GTSNPN, CDR2 SVGIG (reference sequence). The CDR3 is 12 amino acids. This chain connects TRBV30 to TRBJ2-7; D possibly uses TRBD1 or TRBD2 (6 bases each). The source material was naive CD4+ T cells from blood. This sequence was found in a man between 18 and 29 years old with type 1 diabetes. In nucleotides, the CDR3 is TGTGCCTGGAGTCGGAGGGGGTACGAGCAGTACTTC. It is translated as CAWSRRGYEQYF.